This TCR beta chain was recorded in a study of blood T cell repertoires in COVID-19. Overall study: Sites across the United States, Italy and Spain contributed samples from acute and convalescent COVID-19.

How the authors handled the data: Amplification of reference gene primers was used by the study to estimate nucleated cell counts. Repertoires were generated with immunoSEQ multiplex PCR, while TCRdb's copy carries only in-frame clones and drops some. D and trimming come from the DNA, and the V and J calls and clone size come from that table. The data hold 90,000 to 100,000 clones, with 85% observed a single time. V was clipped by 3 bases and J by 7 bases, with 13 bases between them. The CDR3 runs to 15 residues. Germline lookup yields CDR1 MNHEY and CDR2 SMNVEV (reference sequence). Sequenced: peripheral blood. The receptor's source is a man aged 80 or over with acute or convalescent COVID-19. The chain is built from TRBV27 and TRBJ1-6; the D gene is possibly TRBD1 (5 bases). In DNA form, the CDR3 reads TGTGCCAGCAGTTTCCGGGAGGGGCCCAATTCACCCCTCCACTTT. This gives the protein CASSFREGPNSPLHF.